These 14 T cell receptor beta chains share one sample of origin, sequenced in a study. MiXCR, run by TCRdb on the 5' RACE reads, gives a single entry per CDR3 protein. The sample yields 62,000 or so distinct CDR3 sequences, less than 25% seen once. Sequencing used memory CD4+ T cells sorted from a lymph node. Subset noted: memory CD4+ T cells, CD4+CD45RO+CD25-. Receptors originate from a female donor with breast cancer.

V gene TRBV7-3 combines with J gene TRBJ2-2, with D possibly being TRBD1 (6 bases). CDR1 is SGHTA and CDR2 is FQGTGA in the germline V gene. The CDR3 totals 17 residues. V dropped 4 bases and J dropped 1 base, with 16 bases sitting between them. The CDR3 nucleotides read TGTGCCAGCAGCTCTACTCGGACAGTAAAGAACACCGGGGAGCTGTTTTTT. Translation: CASSSTRTVKNTGELFF.

The V gene is TRBV29-1, the J gene TRBJ2-7; D gene ambiguous. This CDR3 has 11 residues. The ends were cut back, 2 bases at V and 3 bases at J, with 5 bases in the middle. Germline loops: CDR1 SQVTM, CDR2 ANQGSEA. CDR3 protein: CSVELGYEQYF. The DNA of the CDR3 is TGCAGCGTTGAATTGGGCTACGAGCAGTACTTC.

This clonotype was detected a few times. V gene TRBV28 combines with J gene TRBJ1-3; a weak D match, TRBD1 (5 bases). Looked up from germline, CDR1 is MDHEN and CDR2 is SYDVKM. The CDR3 totals 11 residues. V dropped 6 bases and J dropped 8 bases, with 8 bases sitting between them. The CDR3 protein is CASSRRDTIYF. CDR3 DNA: TGTGCCAGCAGCCGCAGGGACACCATATATTTT.

The chain combines TRBV4-3 with TRBJ2-1, with TRBD2 as a possible D gene (6 bases). The V end was cut by 3 bases, the J end by 7 bases, with 19 bases between. There are 16 residues in the CDR3. Germline V gives CDR1 LGHNA, CDR2 YSLEER. The CDR3 bases are TGCGCCAGCAGCCAGGTTCGAGACGGGAGTTGGAATGAGCAGTTCTTC. This sequence encodes CASSQVRDGSWNEQFF.

The chain carries TRBV20-1 and TRBJ1-1; D may be TRBD1 (5 bases). Trimming left V 6 bases short and J 1 base short, with 18 bases between. CDR1 and CDR2 (germline): DFQATT, SNEGSKA (reference sequence). This CDR3 comprises 15 residues. In nucleotides, the CDR3 is TGCAGTGCCCTTGATCTGGGGGATTGGAACACTGAAGCTTTCTTT. The encoded protein is CSALDLGDWNTEAFF.

The genes are TRBV20-1 and TRBJ2-5; no reliable D call. V shed 3 bases and J shed 1 base, with 9 bases lying between them. The CDR3 consists of 13 residues. Germline V CDR1 and CDR2: DFQATT, SNEGSKA (reference sequence). The CDR3 loop is CSASEAGQETQYF. The CDR3, as DNA: TGCAGTGCTAGTGAGGCTGGCCAAGAGACCCAGTACTTC.

This clonotype has a handful of counts. This chain connects TRBV6-5 to TRBJ1-1; D is unresolved. Trimming stripped 0 bases from V and 6 bases from J, with 8 bases between. Germline values: CDR1 MNHEY, CDR2 SVGAGI. The CDR3 is 13 amino acids. The CDR3 is CASSYSHGAEAFF. DNA for the CDR3: TGTGCCAGCAGTTACTCGCATGGTGCTGAAGCTTTCTTT.

This clonotype was recorded a few times. In nucleotides, the CDR3 is TGTGCCAGCAGTTTGGGTCCACTTTATGAGCAGTTCTTC. Protein product: CASSLGPLYEQFF. The chain couples TRBV6-5 to TRBJ2-1; D gene uncertain. CDR1 and CDR2 from the germline V gene are MNHEY and SVGAGI. CDR3 length: 13 amino acids. Trimming left V 4 bases short and J 8 bases short, with 12 bases between.

The CDR3 DNA reads as TGCGCCAGCAGCTTGGCCACTTTGAGAGGGTCGACTGAGCAGTTCTTC. It is translated as CASSLATLRGSTEQFF. V gene TRBV5-1 combines with J gene TRBJ2-1; the D gene is possibly TRBD2 (5 bases). Per germline, CDR1 SGHRS and CDR2 YFSETQ. The CDR3 is made up of 16 amino acids. Trimming removed 0 bases from V and 9 bases from J, with 19 bases in between.

This chain connects TRBV5-1 to TRBJ2-7; possibly TRBD1 for D (6 bases). V lost 7 bases and J lost 3, with 14 bases in between. The CDR3 runs 13 residues. The V gene's germline CDR1 is SGHRS and CDR2 YFSETQ. The chain's CDR3 is CASRQAGNYEQYF. As DNA, the CDR3 is TGCGCCAGCCGACAGGCCGGGAACTACGAGCAGTACTTC. The whole variable domain, filled in from reference TRBV5-1 and TRBJ2-7, reads KAGVTQTPRYLIKTRGQQVTLSCSPISGHRSVSWYQQTPGQGLQFLFEYFSETQRNKGNFPGRFSGRQFSNSRSEMNVSTLELGDSALYLCASRQAGNYEQYFGPGTRLTVT.

This clonotype came up a few times. The rearrangement links TRBV4-1 to TRBJ2-7; 11 bases are shared with TRBD1. V shed 2 bases, J shed 6 bases, and the junction held 6 bases outside the gene matches. The CDR3 length is 15 residues. The germline V gene encodes CDR1 MGHRA and CDR2 YSYEKL. CDR3 in DNA: TGCGCCAGCAGCCAAACGGTGGGACAGGGGGGCGAGCAGTACTTC. The encoded protein is CASSQTVGQGGEQYF.

The chain uses TRBV6-5 and TRBJ1-1; 8 nucleotides agree with TRBD1. Unmatched junction bases numbered 9, after V lost 2 bases and J lost 10 bases. CDR3 size: 14 residues. Germline V gene data show CDR1 as MNHEY and CDR2 as SVGAGI. CDR3 DNA sequence: TGTGCCAGCAGTTACAACGGACAGGGCGGGGGAGCTTTCTTT. Translated, it gives CASSYNGQGGGAFF.

This clonotype was detected only a few times. The V gene is TRBV5-1, the J gene TRBJ2-5; D is possibly TRBD1 (6 bases). Trimming took 2 bases from V and 3 from J, leaving 11 bases between them. This CDR3 is 14 amino acids long. Germline loops: CDR1 SGHRS, CDR2 YFSETQ. The CDR3 DNA sequence: TGCGCCAGCAGCTTCCGGGCAGGGGAAGAGACCCAGTACTTC. It translates to CASSFRAGEETQYF.

Only a few counts were recorded for this clonotype. The chain combines TRBV5-1 with TRBJ1-1; D gene uncertain. Germline V CDR1 and CDR2: SGHRS, YFSETQ. Trimming cost V 3 bases and J 1 base, with 13 bases left between them. The CDR3 consists of 15 residues. The CDR3 loop is CASSSLSGKNTEAFF. CDR3 DNA: TGCGCCAGCAGCTCTCTTTCCGGGAAGAACACTGAAGCTTTCTTT.